Each of the 18 T cell receptor beta chains below was sequenced from the same sample in a study of blood T cell repertoires in COVID-19. The table came from immunoSEQ multiplex PCR; TCRdb's copy has only in-frame clones and leaves some out. The data hold approximately 59,000 clones, with about 81% observed a single time. Sequenced sample: peripheral blood. The receptors were gathered from a man aged 55 to 69 with COVID-19, enrolled during active disease.

In DNA, the CDR3 is TGTGCCAGCAGCCTGGCTAGCGGGGTGAACACCGGGGAGCTGTTTTTT. The encoded protein is CASSLASGVNTGELFF. The chain has TRBV7-3 and TRBJ2-2, with 9 bases that match TRBD2. The CDR3 extends over 16 amino acids. CDR1 SGHTA and CDR2 FQGTGA come from the germline V gene. The ends lost 5 bases at V and 1 base at J; junction bases unmatched: 5.

The chain couples TRBV30 to TRBJ1-1; possibly TRBD1 for D (5 bases). The CDR3 loop spans 15 amino acids. V was cut by 2 bases and J by 5 bases, with 18 bases left in between. CDR1 and CDR2 from the germline V gene are GTSNPN and SVGIG (reference sequence). CDR3 residues: CAWSRDFLAGTEAFF. CDR3 coding DNA: TGTGCCTGGAGTCGGGACTTTCTAGCGGGGACTGAAGCTTTCTTT.

This chain uses TRBV15 with TRBJ2-7; D not certain. The CDR3 is made up of 12 amino acids. Deletions cut 0 bases from V and 6 bases from J, with 6 bases between. Per the germline V gene, CDR1 is LNHNV and CDR2 is YYDKDF (reference sequence). CDR3 coding DNA: TGTGCCACCAGCAGAGATCGGAGCGAGCAGTACTTC. This translates into CATSRDRSEQYF.

This chain joins TRBV6-5 and TRBJ2-5; TRBD1 is a possible D gene (7 bases). This CDR3 region has 15 residues. Germline assignment: CDR1 MNHEY and CDR2 SVGAGI. V gave up 2 bases and J gave up 2 bases, with 12 bases separating them. CDR3 in DNA: TGTGCCAGCAGTTACGGGGGGACAGCACAAGAGACCCAGTACTTC. The encoded protein is CASSYGGTAQETQYF.

The chain has TRBV5-1 and TRBJ2-7; possibly TRBD2 for D (5 bases). The CDR3 spans 15 residues. Trimming removed 0 bases from V and 0 bases from J, with 10 bases in between. Germline lookup yields CDR1 SGHRS and CDR2 YFSETQ. CDR3 nucleotides: TGCGCCAGCAGCTTGGTCGGGGAAGCCTCCTACGAGCAGTACTTC. Encoded protein: CASSLVGEASYEQYF. Variable domain in full (rest from reference TRBV5-1 and TRBJ2-7): KAGVTQTPRYLIKTRGQQVTLSCSPISGHRSVSWYQQTPGQGLQFLFEYFSETQRNKGNFPGRFSGRQFSNSRSEMNVSTLELGDSALYLCASSLVGEASYEQYFGPGTRLTVT.

In its sample, this clone was seen a few times. V usage is TRBV12-3 or TRBV12-4 and J usage is TRBJ1-2; the D is unclear. V lost 5 bases and J 3 bases, leaving 10 bases between the germline ends. This CDR3 contains 13 residues. This chain's CDR3 is CASSPETDYGYTF. DNA of the CDR3: TGTGCCAGCAGTCCCGAAACTGACTATGGCTACACCTTC.

The chain combines TRBV6-5 with TRBJ2-7; 7 bases map to TRBD2. The CDR3 consists of 15 residues. Germline assignment: CDR1 MNHEY and CDR2 SVGAGI. Trimming removed 6 bases from V and 2 bases from J; junction bases left unmatched: 10. The CDR3 is CASRPRGGGTYEQYF. The DNA of the CDR3 is TGTGCCAGCAGGCCCCGGGGCGGGGGTACCTACGAGCAGTACTTC.

The genes are TRBV7-9 and TRBJ1-2, with 7 bases matching TRBD1. The CDR3 totals 13 residues. Germline values: CDR1 SEHNR, CDR2 FQNEAQ (reference sequence). V shed 2 bases, J shed 8 bases, and the junction held 5 bases outside the gene matches. For the CDR3, the DNA is TGTGCCAGCAGCTTAAGACAGGGCGGCGGCTACACCTTC. Its translation: CASSLRQGGGYTF.

The rearrangement links TRBV14 to TRBJ2-7; D is perhaps TRBD1 (6 bases). Trimming stripped 0 bases from V and 3 bases from J, with 9 bases between. Germline loops: CDR1 SGHDN, CDR2 FVKESK. This CDR3 has 14 residues. The CDR3 nucleotides read TGTGCCAGCAGCCAAGAATCCAGGGGCTACGAGCAGTACTTC. Translation gives CASSQESRGYEQYF.

The chain combines TRBV14 with TRBJ2-5; D unclear. CDR3 length equals 13 residues. V lost 5 bases and J 4 bases, leaving 11 bases between the germline ends. Germline V gives CDR1 SGHDN, CDR2 FVKESK. CDR3 coding DNA: TGTGCCAGCAGCTCTAGTTGGTTAGAGACCCAGTACTTC. Translation: CASSSSWLETQYF.

The chain couples TRBV11-3 to TRBJ2-7; D not resolved. Germline lookup yields CDR1 SGHNT and CDR2 YENEEA. The CDR3 consists of 14 residues. V lost 3 bases and J lost 2, with 11 bases in between. The CDR3 here is CASSFVAATYEQYF. CDR3 bases: TGTGCCAGCAGCTTCGTCGCGGCAACCTACGAGCAGTACTTC. The full variable domain, completed using reference TRBV11-3 and TRBJ2-7, is EAGVVQSPRYKIIEKKQPVAFWCNPISGHNTLYWYLQNLGQGPELLIRYENEEAVDDSQLPKDRFSAERLKGVDSTLKIQPAELGDSAVYLCASSFVAATYEQYFGPGTRLTVT.

J is TRBJ2-5 and V is TRBV2; TRBD1 might be the D (5 bases). The germline gives CDR1 SNHLY, CDR2 FYNNEI. This CDR3 region has 12 residues. The V end lost 3 bases, the J end lost 4 bases, and 6 bases lay between the germline ends. The CDR3 DNA follows: TGTGCCAGCAGTGACCAGGGAGAGACCCAGTACTTC. Translated, it gives CASSDQGETQYF.

J is TRBJ2-1 and V is TRBV9; 8 nucleotides align to TRBD1. Trimming cost V 4 bases and J 1 base; bases outside gene matches: 4. The CDR3 extends over 15 amino acids. Germline V gene data show CDR1 as SGDLS and CDR2 as YYNGEE. The CDR3 is CASSSGQVSYNEQFF. The CDR3 DNA follows: TGTGCCAGCAGCTCGGGACAGGTGTCCTACAATGAGCAGTTCTTC.

The V call is TRBV6-5, the J call TRBJ2-5, with D perhaps TRBD2 (6 bases). This CDR3 has 14 residues. V shed 7 bases and J shed 2 bases, with 14 bases lying between them. CDR1 and CDR2 (germline): MNHEY, SVGAGI. This CDR3 reads CASKKWAGQETQYF. Written as DNA, the CDR3 is TGTGCCAGCAAAAAGTGGGCGGGGCAAGAGACCCAGTACTTC.

This chain connects TRBV4-2 to TRBJ2-1; no clear D gene. V gave up 2 bases and J gave up 0 bases, with 14 bases separating them. Germline V gives CDR1 LGHNA, CDR2 YNFKEQ. The CDR3 consists of 17 residues. CDR3 amino acids: CASSQIGVISSYNEQFF. CDR3 sequence (DNA): TGTGCCAGCAGCCAAATAGGAGTGATAAGCTCCTACAATGAGCAGTTCTTC.

This clone was found a few times. The rearrangement joins TRBV7-6 to TRBJ1-5; TRBD1 might be the D (6 bases). Trimming pared 5 bases from V and 2 bases from J, leaving 13 bases between. Germline values: CDR1 SGHVS, CDR2 FNYEAQ. CDR3 size: 15 residues. The CDR3 sequence: CASSTGTSGNQPQHF. The CDR3, as DNA: TGTGCCAGCAGCACCGGGACAAGCGGCAATCAGCCCCAGCATTTT.

The chain joins TRBV5-1 to TRBJ2-6; TRBD1 agrees at 9 bases. The V gene's germline CDR1 is SGHRS and CDR2 YFSETQ. The CDR3 covers 18 residues. Trimming took 0 bases from V and 0 from J; bases not matched to a gene: 4. This CDR3 is CASSLVGQGTSGANVLTF. Written as DNA, the CDR3 is TGCGCCAGCAGCTTGGTGGGACAGGGTACCTCTGGGGCCAACGTCCTGACTTTC.

V and J are TRBV19 and TRBJ1-4, with 11 bases identical to TRBD1. Trimming removed 5 bases from V and 0 bases from J; junction bases left unmatched: 8. The CDR3 extends over 18 amino acids. Germline V gene data show CDR1 as LNHDA and CDR2 as SQIVND (reference sequence). The CDR3 here is CASSPSGQGVATNEKLFF. CDR3 sequence (DNA): TGTGCCAGTAGTCCCTCGGGACAGGGGGTTGCAACTAATGAAAAACTGTTTTTT. Variable domain in full (rest from reference TRBV19 and TRBJ1-4): DGGITQSPKYLFRKEGQNVTLSCEQNLNHDAMYWYRQDPGQGLRLIYYSQIVNDFQKGDIAEGYSVSREKKESFPLTVTSAQKNPTAFYLCASSPSGQGVATNEKLFFGSGTQLSVL.